Listed here is a single T cell receptor (beta chain). The sample contains more than one DNA sequence encoding this CDR3. The data originate from a study of cytomegalovirus exposure and HLA in healthy donors. Whole-study context: Researchers found that approximately 80% of just under 400 genotyped donors fell within the Caucasian-associated ancestry cluster.

The PCR contained 60 Vbeta and 13 Jbeta primers. The repertoire was sequenced with immunoSEQ multiplex PCR; TCRdb's copy has only in-frame clones and lacks some. In the table there are fewer than 250,000 clones, roughly 77% of which are singletons. The specimen was PBMCs. This receptor was taken from a male donor in good health and CMV-seropositive.

The CDR3 loop reads CASSLNSYEQYF. The CDR3, as DNA: TGCGCCAGCAGCTTGAACTCCTACGAGCAGTACTTC. The V and J genes are TRBV5-1 and TRBJ2-5; D gene ambiguous. The DNA end lines up better with TRBJ2-7; the J call may be wrong. The germline V gene has CDR1 SGHRS and CDR2 YFSETQ. This CDR3 spans 12 amino acids.